This T cell receptor (beta chain) originates from a study of cytomegalovirus exposure and HLA in healthy donors. Findings of the study overall: TCR beta V- and J-gene trimming, according to a later analysis, was linked to a missense DCLRE1C variant. There were several of the most significant clusters that appeared linked to common viral pathogens in a later analysis.

Though probably carrying unrecorded immune exposures, donors were nominally healthy at sampling. The PCR had 60 Vbeta and 13 Jbeta primers. Profiled with immunoSEQ multiplex PCR; TCRdb holds only in-frame clones, not every one. This table holds around 140,000 clones, approximately 80% found once. Turning to this clone: Antigen unknown.

Germline values: CDR1 MDHEN, CDR2 SYDVKM. This CDR3 has 15 amino acids. V shed 5 bases and J 5 bases; nucleotides not matched to a gene: 9. Sequenced sample: PBMCs. The chain employs TRBV28 and TRBJ2-5; TRBD2 matches 9 bases. The TCR was taken from a man aged 35-49 years in good health and CMV-seronegative. CDR3 amino acids: CASSRRTSVFETQYF. In DNA, the CDR3 is TGTGCCAGCAGTCGACGGACTAGCGTCTTCGAGACCCAGTACTTC. The full variable domain, with the rest looked up from reference TRBV28 and TRBJ2-5, is DVKVTQSSRYLVKRTGEKVFLECVQDMDHENMFWYRQDPGLGLRLIYFSYDVKMKEKGDIPEGYSVSREKKERFSLILESASTNQTSMYLCASSRRTSVFETQYFGPGTRLLVL.